Listed below are T cell receptor beta chains from one sample, sequenced in a study of blood T cell repertoires in COVID-19. Profiling relied on immunoSEQ multiplex PCR, and the TCRdb table lists in-frame clones only, not all of them. This table holds 94,000 or so clones, about 79% found once. The sample taken for sequencing was peripheral blood. Receptor source: a man aged 60-69 years with acute or convalescent COVID-19. Both conserved end residues are part of each CDR3. D genes are given only for firm matches. Clone size is not always given. Where it is, it says once, few, many or a class for expanded clones.

d_call,clone_size,v_call,j_call,cdr3_nt,cdr3_aa
TRBD1,NA,TRBV5-5,TRBJ2-5,TGTGCCAGCAGCTTGGCGGACAGGGTTTTAGGAGAGACCCAGTACTTC,CASSLADRVLGETQYF
NA,NA,TRBV11-1,TRBJ2-6,TGTGCCAGCAGCTTAGTGAGCTCTGGGGCCAACGTCCTGACTTTC,CASSLVSSGANVLTF
TRBD1,NA,TRBV27,TRBJ1-5,TGTGCCAGCAGCAGGACAGGGAATGGGGGCCAGCCCCAGCATTTT,CASSRTGNGGQPQHF
NA,NA,TRBV15,TRBJ1-5,TGTGCCACCCTAGGGGGGGACTATAGCAATCAGCCCCAGCATTTT,CATLGGDYSNQPQHF
NA,NA,TRBV28,TRBJ2-5,TGTGCCAGCAGTTCTCTACTAGTGGTGACGGAGACCCAGTACTTC,CASSSLLVVTETQYF
NA,few,TRBV14,TRBJ1-6,TGTGCCAGCAGCCCTACTACTGGTAATTCACCCCTCCACTTT,CASSPTTGNSPLHF
TRBD2,NA,TRBV10-2,TRBJ2-5,TGCGCCAGCAGTGAGTTTGTAGCGGGGATAGAGACCCAGTACTTC,CASSEFVAGIETQYF
NA,NA,TRBV9,TRBJ1-2,TGTGCCAGCAGCGTAGAGGATGGGGCGGCCTATGGCTACACCTTC,CASSVEDGAAYGYTF
NA,NA,TRBV6-5,TRBJ1-1,TGTGCCAGCCGACTATGGGGGCGCGGGGGTGAAGCTTTCTTT,CASRLWGRGGEAFF
TRBD1,NA,TRBV18,TRBJ1-4,TGTGCCAGCTCACACGGACAGGGGAATGAAAAACTGTTTTTT,CASSHGQGNEKLFF
NA,NA,TRBV24-1,TRBJ1-4,TGTGCCGTCTTGGACAGACTTAATGAAAAACTGTTTTTT,CAVLDRLNEKLFF
TRBD1,NA,TRBV15,TRBJ1-2,TGTGCCACCAGCAGAGGACAGGGGTACTATGGCTACACCTTC,CATSRGQGYYGYTF
TRBD2,NA,TRBV27,TRBJ2-3,TGTGCCAGCAGTTCTAGCGGGTCCCCCACAGATACGCAGTATTTT,CASSSSGSPTDTQYF
NA,NA,TRBV3-1/TRBV3-2,TRBJ1-4,TGTGCCAGCAGCCCTCGTTGGAGGGCAACTAATGAAAAACTGTTTTTT,CASSPRWRATNEKLFF
NA,NA,TRBV6-5,TRBJ1-1,TGTGCCAGCAGTTACAGTGGGGGGGGCACTGAAGCTTTCTTT,CASSYSGGGTEAFF
NA,NA,TRBV2,TRBJ2-2,TGTGCCAGCAGTTCCCAAGGGGCCCGCACCGGGGAGCTGTTTTTT,CASSSQGARTGELFF
NA,NA,TRBV21-1,TRBJ2-2,TGTGCCAGCAGCGAACCTCTCGTACAGCGGGGGGCTGAGAACACCGGGGAGCTGTTTTTT,CASSEPLVQRGAENTGELFF
TRBD2,NA,TRBV11-2,TRBJ2-5,TGTGCCAGCAGCTTAGGCTCTAGCGGGGGCCAAGAGACCCAGTACTTC,CASSLGSSGGQETQYF
NA,once,TRBV6-5,TRBJ2-6,TGTGCCAGCAGTATATTCAGGGCCGGGGCCAACGTCCTGACTTTC,CASSIFRAGANVLTF
NA,few,TRBV28,TRBJ1-1,TGTGCCAGCAGTTCCCTTCTTTCCGGGGAGAACACTGAAGCTTTCTTT,CASSSLLSGENTEAFF
NA,NA,TRBV19,TRBJ2-4,TGTGCCAGTAGTATAGGCGCAGGGGTTGGTATTCAGTACTTC,CASSIGAGVGIQYF
NA,NA,TRBV5-1,TRBJ1-2,TGCGCCAGCAGCCCCGCCGGGACTAACTATGGCTACACCTTC,CASSPAGTNYGYTF
NA,NA,TRBV6-6,TRBJ1-3,TGTGCCAGCAGTCGCCGGGACTTTGGCTCTGGAAACACCATATATTTT,CASSRRDFGSGNTIYF
TRBD1,NA,TRBV9,TRBJ2-2,TGTGCCAGCAGCGTAGGAACCGGGACAGAGAGGGCCGGGGAGCTGTTTTTT,CASSVGTGTERAGELFF
TRBD2,NA,TRBV10-2,TRBJ2-3,TGCGCCAGCAGTGGGGTTAAGCGGGGGGGCGGGGGCACAGATACGCAGTATTTT,CASSGVKRGGGGTDTQYF
NA,once,TRBV2,TRBJ1-2,TGTGCCAGCAGGACCAGGGCTAACTATGGCTACACCTTC,CASRTRANYGYTF
TRBD2,NA,TRBV5-4,TRBJ2-1,TGTGCCAGCAGCTTGGGTTCCCGGGGGAGGGGCAATGAGCAGTTCTTC,CASSLGSRGRGNEQFF
NA,NA,TRBV27,TRBJ2-7,TGTGCCAGCAGTTTATCGGGGAGGATCCTCTACGAGCAGTACTTC,CASSLSGRILYEQYF
NA,NA,TRBV29-1,TRBJ2-1,TGCAGCGCTATTATAGCGGTAGCCTACAATGAGCAGTTCTTC,CSAIIAVAYNEQFF
NA,NA,TRBV18,TRBJ1-1,TGTGCCAGCTCATTGGACAGATTGAACACTGAAGCTTTCTTT,CASSLDRLNTEAFF
NA,NA,TRBV7-9,TRBJ1-2,TGTGCCAGCAGCATTTTACAGGGTGGCTATGGCTACACCTTC,CASSILQGGYGYTF
TRBD2,NA,TRBV30,TRBJ2-5,TGTGCCTGGAGTGTAGGCGGGGGGTGGTCGGAGACCCAGTACTTC,CAWSVGGGWSETQYF
NA,NA,TRBV20-1,TRBJ2-1,TGCAGTGCCCAGAAAATGGATGAGCAGTTCTTC,CSAQKMDEQFF
TRBD1,NA,TRBV29-1,TRBJ1-4,TGCAGCGTTACCGGGACAGCTAATGAAAAACTGTTTTTT,CSVTGTANEKLFF
TRBD1,NA,TRBV7-3,TRBJ1-2,TGTGCCAGCAGCTCTTCGGGACAGGGGGTTCCGTACACCTTC,CASSSSGQGVPYTF
NA,NA,TRBV7-9,TRBJ1-5,TGTGCCAGCAGCCCAGAAAATCAGCCCCAGCATTTT,CASSPENQPQHF
TRBD1,NA,TRBV5-1,TRBJ2-5,TGCGCCAGCAGCCCAGAGACAGGGAAGTTGGAGACCCAGTACTTC,CASSPETGKLETQYF
NA,NA,TRBV19,TRBJ1-5,TGTGCCAGTAGTATAGCTGGAGGTTCCGGCAATCAGCCCCAGCATTTT,CASSIAGGSGNQPQHF
NA,NA,TRBV5-1,TRBJ1-5,TGCGCCAGCAGCTTGGAGTGGGGCGCGGGGCAGCCCCAGCATTTT,CASSLEWGAGQPQHF
TRBD1,NA,TRBV6-1,TRBJ1-2,TGTGCCAGCAGTGAAGGAGGGACAGGGGTAGTCCTTTATGGCTACACCTTC,CASSEGGTGVVLYGYTF
TRBD2,NA,TRBV18,TRBJ2-5,TGTGCCAGCTCACCCATCAGGACTAGCGGGGCGCAAGAGACCCAGTACTTC,CASSPIRTSGAQETQYF
TRBD2,NA,TRBV4-2,TRBJ2-1,TGTGCCAGCAGCCAAGACAGCGGGGACCCCTACAATGAGCAGTTCTTC,CASSQDSGDPYNEQFF
TRBD1,NA,TRBV11-2,TRBJ2-2,TGTGCCAGCAGCCTAACAGGGGACAGCACCGGGGAGCTGTTTTTT,CASSLTGDSTGELFF
NA,NA,TRBV15,TRBJ1-4,TGTGCCACCAGCAGGGGAGTGGAAAAACTGTTTTTT,CATSRGVEKLFF
NA,NA,TRBV7-9,TRBJ2-3,TGTGCCAGCAGCCAAAACACAGATACGCAGTATTTT,CASSQNTDTQYF
TRBD1,NA,TRBV3-1/TRBV3-2,TRBJ2-1,TGTGCCAGCAGCCAAGGGGACAGGGATGCCAATGAGCAGTTCTTC,CASSQGDRDANEQFF